Below are 23 T cell receptor beta chains sequenced from a single sample in a study of Ad26.COV2.S vaccination and SARS-CoV-2 variants. The treatment: approximately 18 received Ad26.COV2.S at low or high dose, single or two shots; 5 received placebo; per-sample allocation not given. Day 63 after the first vaccine or placebo injection was the time point for sampling. The assay was immunoSEQ multiplex PCR, and TCRdb's table has in-frame clones only and misses some. This table has about 280,000 clones, approximately 87% appearing once. Sequencing used peripheral blood, obtained in a trial of Ad26.COV2.S vaccine versus placebo. Every receptor here comes from a person between 18 and 60 years old who received the Ad26.COV2.S COVID-19 vaccine or a placebo.

V usage is TRBV27 and J usage is TRBJ2-2; D is tentatively TRBD1 or TRBD2 (6 bases each). The CDR3 is made up of 14 amino acids. Germline values: CDR1 MNHEY, CDR2 SMNVEV (reference sequence). Deletions cut 4 bases from V and 2 bases from J, with 8 bases between. The CDR3 region has the DNA TGTGCCAGCAGTTGGGGGGCTAACACCGGGGAGCTGTTTTTT. This codes for CASSWGANTGELFF.

The chain recombines TRBV30 with TRBJ1-2, with 11 bases aligning to TRBD1. Germline CDR1 reads GTSNPN; CDR2 reads SVGIG (reference sequence). This CDR3 contains 12 residues. Unmatched junction bases numbered 6, after V lost 8 bases and J lost 7 bases. The CDR3 is CALQDRGPGYTF. CDR3 DNA sequence: TGTGCCCTACAGGACAGGGGGCCTGGCTACACCTTC.

The rearrangement joins TRBV30 to TRBJ2-7, with TRBD1 matching 8 bases. The junction had 2 bases not matched to a gene; V was cut back by 4 bases and J by 3 bases. Germline V gene sequence: CDR1 GTSNPN, CDR2 SVGIG (reference sequence). This CDR3 spans 12 amino acids. The CDR3 sequence is CAWKGTGYEQYF. The CDR3 nucleotides are TGTGCCTGGAAAGGGACAGGCTACGAGCAGTACTTC.

This clone was recorded once. V and J are TRBV5-1 and TRBJ1-2; D is uncertain. CDR3 length: 14 residues. Germline-derived CDR1 and CDR2 are SGHRS and YFSETQ. The V end lost 1 base, the J end lost 0 bases, and 7 bases lay between the germline ends. The CDR3 loop reads CASSLSTSNYGYTF. CDR3 nucleotide sequence: TGCGCCAGCAGCTTGTCTACGTCTAACTATGGCTACACCTTC.

Only one count was recorded for this clone. The gene calls are TRBV4-1 and TRBJ1-4; D not certain. Germline values: CDR1 MGHRA, CDR2 YSYEKL. Trimming removed 8 bases at V and 6 bases at J, with 4 bases between. The CDR3 has 10 amino acids. DNA for the CDR3: TGCGCCAGCGGGTATGAAAAACTGTTTTTT. This codes for CASGYEKLFF.

This rearrangement joins TRBV10-3 to TRBJ1-5, with TRBD1 as a possible D gene (6 bases). Per the germline V gene, CDR1 is ENHRY and CDR2 is SYGVKD. V lost 8 bases, J lost 3 bases, and 11 bases lay in between. The CDR3 extends over 13 amino acids. CDR3: CAIARGLNQPQHF. The CDR3 DNA is TGTGCCATCGCCAGGGGACTCAATCAGCCCCAGCATTTT.

The chain employs TRBV19 and TRBJ2-7, with D possibly being TRBD1 (6 bases). V gave up 3 bases and J gave up 6 bases, with 21 bases separating them. CDR1 LNHDA and CDR2 SQIVND come from the germline V gene (reference sequence). The length of the CDR3 is 16 residues. CDR3 nucleotides: TGTGCCAGTAGTATCCGTCCGGCCCTTTCGACAGGCGAGCAGTACTTC. This gives the protein CASSIRPALSTGEQYF. The full variable domain, with the rest looked up from reference TRBV19 and TRBJ2-7, is DGGITQSPKYLFRKEGQNVTLSCEQNLNHDAMYWYRQDPGQGLRLIYYSQIVNDFQKGDIAEGYSVSREKKESFPLTVTSAQKNPTAFYLCASSIRPALSTGEQYFGPGTRLTVT.

In the case of this clone: A read error may account for a junction end that differs from germline. The CDR3 coding sequence is TGTGCCACCAGTACCGCAGGGGGGCAGCCCCAGCATTTT. This encodes CATSTAGGQPQHF. The chain has TRBV6-5 and TRBJ1-5; 7 bases agree with TRBD1. Germline V gene sequence: CDR1 MNHEY, CDR2 SVGAGI. CDR3 length: 13 residues.

V gene TRBV5-4 combines with J gene TRBJ2-3, with TRBD2 matching over 12 bases. CDR1 and CDR2 from the germline V gene are SGHNT and YYREEE (reference sequence). There are 18 residues in the CDR3. The J segment lost 3 bases and the V segment lost 4 bases, leaving 12 bases of the junction unmatched. The CDR3 sequence is CASSTPTGLAGRTDTQYF. The DNA of the CDR3 is TGTGCCAGCAGCACCCCCACAGGACTAGCGGGGAGAACAGATACGCAGTATTTT.

The V and J genes are TRBV12-3 or TRBV12-4 and TRBJ2-7; D ambiguous. This CDR3 contains 12 residues. Trimming took off 2 bases at V and 3 bases at J, with 5 bases between the two ends. The CDR3 sequence is CASSLSIYEQYF. CDR3 nucleotide sequence: TGTGCCAGCAGTTTAAGTATCTACGAGCAGTACTTC.

The rearrangement joins TRBV7-8 to TRBJ1-6; D is perhaps TRBD1 (6 bases). The CDR3 is 18 amino acids. The ends were cut back, 4 bases at V and 6 bases at J, with 22 bases in the middle. Germline CDR1 SGHVS, CDR2 FQNEAQ. As DNA, the CDR3 is TGTGCCAGCAGCTCCGGAAGGGTGGCAGGGGCATCTAATTCACCCCTCCACTTT. The encoded protein is CASSSGRVAGASNSPLHF.

This chain connects TRBV30 to TRBJ2-2, with TRBD1 matching 7 bases. This CDR3 spans 14 amino acids. V was clipped by 5 bases and J by 3 bases; unmatched bases: 6. CDR1 is GTSNPN, CDR2 SVGIG, per germline (reference sequence). Here the CDR3 reads CAWQRQGYTGELFF. In DNA, the CDR3 is TGTGCCTGGCAAAGACAGGGTTACACCGGGGAGCTGTTTTTT. The full variable domain, with the rest looked up from reference TRBV30 and TRBJ2-2, is SQTIHQWPATLVQPVGSPLSLECTVEGTSNPNLYWYRQAAGRGLQLLFYSVGIGQISSEVPQNLSASRPQDRQFILSSKKLLLSDSGFYLCAWQRQGYTGELFFGEGSRLTVL.

The chain is built from TRBV10-2 and TRBJ1-1, with TRBD1 matching over 10 bases. Germline V gene sequence: CDR1 WSHSY, CDR2 SAAADI. The CDR3 has 12 amino acids. V trimming: 8 bases; J trimming: 10 bases; junction bases outside the gene matches: 7. DNA for the CDR3: TGCGCCAGCGCGGGACAGGGGAATGTAGCTTTCTTT. Its translation is CASAGQGNVAFF.

This clone was counted between two and nine times. The V gene is TRBV6-5, the J gene TRBJ1-1, with 7 bases identical to TRBD1. J was trimmed by 0 bases and V by 4 bases; bases with no gene match: 2. In germline, CDR1 is MNHEY, CDR2 SVGAGI. This CDR3 region has 14 residues. The CDR3 DNA reads TGTGCCAGCAGTTGGGACAGAATGAACACTGAAGCTTTCTTT. Its protein is CASSWDRMNTEAFF.

This rearrangement joins TRBV5-8 to TRBJ2-7; 8 positions match TRBD1. The CDR3 covers 15 residues. Looked up from germline, CDR1 is SGHTS and CDR2 is YDEGEE. The ends lost 2 bases at V and 2 bases at J; junction bases unmatched: 6. The CDR3 DNA follows: TGTGCCAGCAGCTTAACCGGGACAGGAGCCTACGAGCAGTACTTC. It encodes CASSLTGTGAYEQYF.

This chain uses TRBV5-1 with TRBJ2-1, with 12 bases that match TRBD2. The ends lost 1 base at V and 5 bases at J; junction bases unmatched: 4. The CDR3 has 16 amino acids. Germline loops: CDR1 SGHRS, CDR2 YFSETQ. CDR3 sequence (DNA): TGCGCCAGCAGCTTGTTGACTAGCGGGGGACACAATGAGCAGTTCTTC. Its translation: CASSLLTSGGHNEQFF.

The V and J genes are TRBV10-2 and TRBJ1-3; unclear D gene. Germline V gives CDR1 WSHSY, CDR2 SAAADI. This CDR3 comprises 15 residues. Trimming cost V 3 bases and J 0 bases, with 9 bases left between them. CDR3 sequence reads: CASSDPGGSGNTIYF. Written as DNA, the CDR3 is TGCGCCAGCAGTGACCCCGGCGGCTCTGGAAACACCATATATTTT.

This chain joins TRBV5-4 and TRBJ1-2, with TRBD1 as a possible D gene (5 bases). The CDR3 is made up of 15 amino acids. Germline V gene lookup returns CDR1 SGHNT and CDR2 YYREEE (reference sequence). V was pared by 4 bases and J by 4 bases, with 17 bases between. DNA for the CDR3: TGTGCCAGCAGCCTATCCGGGGGGTTCCCCTATGGCTACACCTTC. Residues: CASSLSGGFPYGYTF.

The chain couples TRBV7-2 to TRBJ1-1, with 8 bases lining up with TRBD1. Germline CDR1 is SGHTA and CDR2 is FQGNSA. After removal of 1 base from V and 3 bases from J, the junction contained 4 bases not matched to a gene. The CDR3 consists of 15 residues. The CDR3 is CASSLGDRIYTEAFF. CDR3 sequence (DNA): TGTGCCAGCAGCTTAGGGGACAGGATTTACACTGAAGCTTTCTTT.

CDR3 DNA: TGTGCCAGCAGAAACCCGGGCGGGGGGGCGTCCGGGGAGCTGTTTTTT. Its translation: CASRNPGGGASGELFF. The J gene is TRBJ2-2, the V gene TRBV9, with TRBD2 matching 9 bases. Germline CDR1 reads SGDLS; CDR2 reads YYNGEE. V lost 5 bases to trimming and J lost 6 bases; unmatched junction nucleotides: 11. CDR3 length: 16 residues.

The V gene is TRBV7-2, the J gene TRBJ1-2; TRBD1 agrees at 7 bases. V dropped 5 bases and J dropped 11; count of bases not matched to a gene: 8. CDR1 and CDR2 from the germline V gene are SGHTA and FQGNSA. The CDR3 runs to 12 residues. The CDR3 spells CASSPYRGSYTF. In nucleotides, the CDR3 is TGTGCCAGCAGCCCGTACAGGGGATCGTACACCTTC.

This chain links TRBV27 with TRBJ2-7; 11 positions agree with TRBD2. With 8 bases clipped from V and 4 bases from J, the junction kept 7 bases outside the gene matches. The CDR3 contains 14 residues. Germline CDR1 reads MNHEY; CDR2 reads SMNVEV (reference sequence). The CDR3 DNA reads as TGTGCCAGCGGTAGACTAGCGGGGCCATACGAGCAGTACTTC. This encodes CASGRLAGPYEQYF.

The chain couples TRBV4-3 to TRBJ1-3, with D tentatively TRBD1 (5 bases). The CDR3 covers 14 residues. Germline assignment: CDR1 LGHNA and CDR2 YSLEER. V was shortened by 6 bases and J by 1 base, with 10 bases between the two germline ends. The DNA for the CDR3 is TGCGCCAGCAGTAAGCAGGGATCTGGAAACACCATATATTTT. Its translation is CASSKQGSGNTIYF.